The sequence of this T cell receptor beta chain was determined in a study of blood T cell repertoires in COVID-19 (dated by TCRdb to the early 2020s). With respect to the entire study: Collaborator samples came from the United States, Italy and Spain and covered acute and convalescent phases of COVID-19. The material from the prospective study consisted of cDNA or gDNA derived from T cells, B-cell-depleted T cells, or PBMCs. Subjects who had been exposed to COVID-19, were actively infected with it, or had recovered from it provided the deeply sampled blood TCRbeta repertoires that made up the dataset. A freely available public database, intended as a resource for researchers studying the immune response to SARS-CoV-2, is where the repertoires were released. Samples were obtained from the ongoing ImmuneRACE study (first 160 participants) and from 1,254 subjects provided by 6 global collaborators. Sample metadata almost always included a de-identified subject ID, COVID-19 status, age in years and sex. Where available, HLA class I and class II types were obtained from metadata supplied by the sample provider rather than from assay-based typing.

Enrolling through a virtual design, the prospective study's participants ranged in age from roughly 18 to 95 years and lived across 24 United States geographic areas. In the prospective study, cohorts were assigned on the basis of participant-reported clinical history obtained from a screening survey and a study questionnaire. Recovered participants in ImmuneRACE Cohort 3 were defined as having two consecutive negative NP/OP PCR tests, clearance from a healthcare professional, or resolution of symptoms. In the prospective study, whole blood, serum and a nasopharyngeal or oropharyngeal swab were collected from each participant by mobile phlebotomists. Over a 2-month period, participants in the prospective study had the option of providing additional blood draws and questionnaires. Before DNA extraction, blood samples from the prospective study were shipped at room temperature or frozen. A word on this clone: It has no known antigen specificity. Per-base qualities were not stored, and no clone one base away is much larger.

According to the germline V gene, CDR1 reads SNHLY and CDR2 reads FYNNEI. The germline V end is reduced by 6 bases and the J end by 12 bases; junction bases left unmatched: 17. Reading from cysteine to phenylalanine, the CDR3 counts 15 amino acids. This entry keeps only the CDR3 DNA: 45 bases, framed from base 1. Results the study describes overall, beyond this receptor: How much clinical and demographic metadata was included differed by source and by participant, and the metadata was provided uncurated.

The immunoSEQ Assay, a bias-controlled multiplex PCR, was used to amplify TCRbeta CDR3 regions from genomic DNA. The study's processing was this. Nucleated cell counts per sample were estimated from amplification of reference gene primers within the assay. To quantify the absolute abundance of each unique TCRbeta CDR3 rearrangement, sequence reads were collapsed and filtered. For each sample, productive Simpson clonality was calculated as the square root of Simpson's diversity index over productive rearrangements. TCRdb obtained this table from immuneACCESS and retained in-frame rearrangements with V and J assigned. These tables miss some clones; where compared with another copy, unresolved V genes account for less than half of the shortfall, and the remainder is unexplained. Clone size and the V and J calls come from that table; the DNA yielded D and trimming. Counted in this sample were 290,000 or so clones; around nine tenths of them appeared once. The top ten clonotypes cover under 3% of the sample.

The sequence is built from TRBV2 and TRBJ2-1, and 7 junction bases match TRBD2. The source material was PBMCs or T cells enriched from blood (not recorded which). This sequence originates from a young woman who had recovered from COVID-19. The CDR3 in this case is CASRVGTMSGVGQFF. The DNA is as follows: TGTGCCAGCAGGGTCGGGACTATGTCCGGGGTTGGGCAGTTCTTC.